These 26 T cell receptor beta chains originate from one sample sequenced in a study of CD8+CD57+ T cells in acquired aplastic anemia. Genomic DNA constituted the template upon which TCR beta VDJ and CDR3 profiling was performed. TCRdb re-derived calls from the reads in MiXCR, one entry per CDR3 protein. Among roughly 220,000 distinct CDR3 sequences listed, around three fifths were seen once. By flow cytometry, patients selected for sequencing had shown an expansion of CD8+CD57+ cells. The sequenced sample was sorted CD4+, CD8+, or CD8+CD57+ T cells (not recorded which) from PBMCs. These receptors came from a human donor with aplastic anemia.

CDR3 DNA sequence: TGTGCCAGCAGCTTAACACCGGGACAGGGGGAGACCCAGTACTTC. This translates into CASSLTPGQGETQYF. The chain uses TRBV5-4 and TRBJ2-5; 10 bases agree with TRBD1. Germline lookup yields CDR1 SGHNT and CDR2 YYREEE (reference sequence). The CDR3 is made up of 15 amino acids. V gave up 2 bases and J gave up 5 bases; unmatched junction bases: 6.

The CDR3 spells CASTWGQGGEQYF. The DNA of the CDR3 is TGTGCCAGCACGTGGGGACAGGGGGGCGAGCAGTACTTC. This chain uses TRBV5-4 with TRBJ2-7; 11 nucleotides align to TRBD1. Germline V gene lookup returns CDR1 SGHNT and CDR2 YYREEE (reference sequence). Trimming removed 6 bases from V and 6 bases from J; junction bases left unmatched: 5. This CDR3 region has 13 residues.

The chain carries TRBV7-9 and TRBJ2-5, with 8 bases that match TRBD1. The germline V gene encodes CDR1 SEHNR and CDR2 FQNEAQ (reference sequence). The CDR3 totals 13 residues. V trimming: 7 bases; J trimming: 3 bases; junction bases outside the gene matches: 4. The CDR3 sequence: CASTPTGEETQYF. The CDR3 region has the DNA TGTGCCAGCACCCCGACAGGGGAAGAGACCCAGTACTTC.

The chain recombines TRBV19 with TRBJ2-1; D is possibly TRBD2 (5 bases). Trimming pared 2 bases from V and 7 bases from J, leaving 15 bases between. CDR3 length: 15 amino acids. The germline V gene has CDR1 LNHDA and CDR2 SQIVND (reference sequence). Here the CDR3 DNA reads TGTGCCAGTAGTATATTTAGCGTCGAGGGAAATGAGCAGTTCTTC. Encoded protein: CASSIFSVEGNEQFF.

The chain couples TRBV10-3 to TRBJ1-1; TRBD1 agrees at 7 bases. V shed 3 bases and J 6 bases; nucleotides not matched to a gene: 16. The CDR3 runs to 17 residues. Germline V gene lookup returns CDR1 ENHRY and CDR2 SYGVKD. CDR3 residues: CAISDLSRGQLSAEAFF. CDR3 coding DNA: TGTGCCATCAGTGACCTATCCCGGGGACAGCTAAGCGCTGAAGCTTTCTTT.

This chain uses TRBV15 with TRBJ1-5, with D possibly being TRBD1 (6 bases). The CDR3 loop spans 16 amino acids. Deletions cut 3 bases from V and 2 bases from J, with 14 bases between. The V gene's germline CDR1 is LNHNV and CDR2 YYDKDF (reference sequence). The chain's CDR3 is CATSSGGLYGNQPQHF. The DNA of the CDR3 is TGTGCCACCAGCAGCGGGGGGCTATACGGCAATCAGCCCCAGCATTTT.

This chain uses TRBV29-1 with TRBJ1-4, with 7 bases fitting TRBD1. Germline V gene data show CDR1 as SQVTM and CDR2 as ANQGSEA. J lost 8 bases, V lost 2 bases, and 8 bases had no gene match. The CDR3 has 14 residues. The CDR3: CSVEIGQAPEKLFF. Written as DNA, the CDR3 is TGCAGCGTTGAAATAGGACAGGCCCCCGAAAAACTGTTTTTT.

This clonotype has a handful of counts. The chain carries TRBV2 and TRBJ2-7; D is ambiguous. The germline V gene has CDR1 SNHLY and CDR2 FYNNEI. V shed 1 base and J shed 2 bases, with 9 bases lying between them. The CDR3 spans 14 residues. The CDR3 DNA is TGTGCCAGCAGTGAAGATCCATGGGCCTACGAGCAGTACTTC. Translating gives CASSEDPWAYEQYF.

The CDR3 sequence: CASRGQGNAGELFF. In DNA form, the CDR3 reads TGCGCCAGCAGGGGACAAGGAAATGCCGGGGAGCTGTTTTTT. This chain joins TRBV5-1 and TRBJ2-2, with D perhaps TRBD1 (6 bases). Trimming took off 5 bases at V and 6 bases at J, with 14 bases between the two ends. The CDR3 sequence is 14 residues long. In germline, CDR1 is SGHRS, CDR2 YFSETQ. Filled out from reference TRBV5-1 and TRBJ2-2, the complete variable domain reads KAGVTQTPRYLIKTRGQQVTLSCSPISGHRSVSWYQQTPGQGLQFLFEYFSETQRNKGNFPGRFSGRQFSNSRSEMNVSTLELGDSALYLCASRGQGNAGELFFGEGSRLTVL.

The chain employs TRBV6-5 and TRBJ1-5; 7 bases agree with TRBD1. J gave up 3 bases and V 4 bases, and 6 bases lay outside the gene matches. The germline V gene encodes CDR1 MNHEY and CDR2 SVGAGI. The CDR3 has 15 residues. CDR3 DNA sequence: TGTGCCAGCAGTTTAGTGGACAGGCTCAATCAGCCCCAGCATTTT. Its translation is CASSLVDRLNQPQHF.

This clonotype was detected once. The rearrangement links TRBV15 to TRBJ1-1; D remains unclear. CDR3 length equals 13 residues. Trimming took 6 bases from V and 9 from J, leaving 17 bases between them. In germline, CDR1 is LNHNV, CDR2 YYDKDF (reference sequence). CDR3 region: CATRTLGANKAFF. In DNA, the CDR3 is TGTGCCACCAGAACACTGGGAGCCAATAAAGCTTTCTTT. The full variable domain, its missing parts supplied by reference TRBV15 and TRBJ1-1, is DAMVIQNPRYQVTQFGKPVTLSCSQTLNHNVMYWYQQKSSQAPKLLFHYYDKDFNNEADTPDNFQSRRPNTSFCFLDIRSPGLGDTAMYLCATRTLGANKAFFGQGTRLTVV.

This clonotype was recorded many times. V and J are TRBV7-2 and TRBJ2-3, with 10 nucleotides matching TRBD2. This CDR3 spans 15 amino acids. V gave up 3 bases and J gave up 3 bases; unmatched junction bases: 3. Germline-derived CDR1 and CDR2 are SGHTA and FQGNSA. CDR3 in amino acids: CASSFSGGATDTQYF. DNA for the CDR3: TGTGCCAGCAGCTTCAGCGGGGGGGCGACAGATACGCAGTATTTT.

J is TRBJ1-1 and V is TRBV20-1, with D possibly TRBD1 on 6 matching bases. V lost 1 base, J lost 3 bases, and 12 bases lay in between. The CDR3 consists of 14 residues. Germline values: CDR1 DFQATT, CDR2 SNEGSKA (reference sequence). The CDR3 DNA follows: TGCAGTGCTAGAGGAGGGGGGCGCGACACTGAAGCTTTCTTT. Its protein is CSARGGGRDTEAFF.

The chain recombines TRBV5-1 with TRBJ1-4; maybe TRBD1 (6 bases). The CDR3 has 16 amino acids. The V end lost 4 bases, the J end lost 4 bases, and 17 bases lay between the germline ends. Germline V gene data show CDR1 as SGHRS and CDR2 as YFSETQ. The CDR3: CASSPTFRGLNEKLFF. CDR3 DNA sequence: TGCGCCAGCAGCCCGACCTTCAGGGGCCTTAATGAAAAACTGTTTTTT.

This clonotype showed up just a few times. The CDR3 protein is CSASPDLGANVLTF. Written as DNA, the CDR3 is TGCAGTGCCTCACCGGACCTTGGGGCCAACGTCCTGACTTTC. V usage is TRBV20-1 and J usage is TRBJ2-6, with D unclear. V was pared by 6 bases and J by 3 bases, with 12 bases between. The CDR3 length is 14 residues. The V gene's germline CDR1 is DFQATT and CDR2 SNEGSKA (reference sequence).

The V call is TRBV4-1, the J call TRBJ1-2; no clear D gene. This CDR3 has 14 residues. V dropped 1 base and J dropped 1 base, with 7 bases sitting between them. Germline CDR1 MGHRA, CDR2 YSYEKL. CDR3 coding DNA: TGCGCCAGCAGCCAAGGGGAGCTTAACTATGGCTACACCTTC. This codes for CASSQGELNYGYTF.

This clonotype appeared many times. The chain is built from TRBV9 and TRBJ2-7, with D possibly matching TRBD2 (5 bases). Trimming took off 3 bases at V and 2 bases at J, with 9 bases between the two ends. CDR1 is SGDLS and CDR2 is YYNGEE in the germline V gene. CDR3 length: 13 residues. CDR3 protein: CASSAGIPYEQYF. The CDR3 coding sequence is TGTGCCAGCAGCGCCGGGATCCCCTACGAGCAGTACTTC.

This sequence joins TRBV20-1 and TRBJ2-7; perhaps TRBD2 as D (5 bases). Trimming removed 4 bases at V and 3 bases at J, with 16 bases between. This CDR3 has 14 residues. Per germline, CDR1 DFQATT and CDR2 SNEGSKA (reference sequence). CDR3 DNA: TGCAGTGCTACCACAGAGGAGGTTGTCTACGAGCAGTACTTC. Protein sequence: CSATTEEVVYEQYF.

The V and J genes are TRBV20-1 and TRBJ2-3; 10 nucleotides match TRBD2. The CDR3 has 16 residues. The V gene's germline CDR1 is DFQATT and CDR2 SNEGSKA (reference sequence). The junction had 9 bases not matched to a gene; V was cut back by 2 bases and J by 4 bases. As DNA, the CDR3 is TGCAGTGCTAGATTGTGGACTAGCGGAGGCTCAGATACGCAGTATTTT. The encoded protein is CSARLWTSGGSDTQYF.

This clonotype appeared a few times. The V call is TRBV7-2, the J call TRBJ2-1; TRBD2 matches at 8 bases. From germline, CDR1 is SGHTA and CDR2 FQGNSA. This CDR3 spans 15 amino acids. V lost 5 bases and J lost 8; bases outside the gene matches: 11. The CDR3 DNA is TGTGCCAGCAGCCTCCTGCGGGGGGCATCACATGAGCAGTTCTTC. It encodes CASSLLRGASHEQFF.

The genes are TRBV19 and TRBJ1-6; D remains unclear. The CDR3 loop spans 16 amino acids. V lost 4 bases to trimming and J lost 0 bases, with 10 bases between them. CDR1 and CDR2 from the germline V gene are LNHDA and SQIVND (reference sequence). CDR3: CASSTVEDSYNSPLHF. Written as DNA, the CDR3 is TGTGCCAGTAGTACGGTGGAGGACTCCTATAATTCACCCCTCCACTTT.

This clonotype was counted a few times. The chain links TRBV5-1 to TRBJ2-5; 11 nucleotides agree with TRBD1. Unmatched junction bases numbered 7, after V lost 4 bases and J lost 5 bases. CDR1 is SGHRS, CDR2 YFSETQ, per germline. CDR3 length equals 15 residues. The CDR3 DNA sequence: TGCGCCAGCAGCGTGTGGGACAGGGGGAAGGAGACCCAGTACTTC. Its translation is CASSVWDRGKETQYF.

J is TRBJ2-7 and V is TRBV7-8, with D perhaps TRBD1 (5 bases). Germline V gene lookup returns CDR1 SGHVS and CDR2 FQNEAQ. The V end was cut by 1 base, the J end by 3 bases, with 10 bases between. The CDR3 has 14 amino acids. The CDR3 loop reads CASSLVQDYYEQYF. CDR3 sequence (DNA): TGTGCCAGCAGCTTAGTACAGGATTACTACGAGCAGTACTTC.

This clonotype has just a few counts. The V call is TRBV2, the J call TRBJ2-2; TRBD2 might be the D (5 bases). Looked up from germline, CDR1 is SNHLY and CDR2 is FYNNEI. The CDR3 sequence is 14 residues long. V shed 8 bases and J shed 1 base, with 11 bases lying between them. The CDR3 loop is CASEDGVNTGELFF. The CDR3 nucleotides are TGTGCCAGCGAGGACGGGGTGAACACCGGGGAGCTGTTTTTT.

The J gene is TRBJ2-7, the V gene TRBV2; TRBD1 is a possible D gene (5 bases). The CDR3 loop spans 15 amino acids. Per germline, CDR1 SNHLY and CDR2 FYNNEI. The V end lost 8 bases, the J end lost 3 bases, and 20 bases lay between the germline ends. CDR3 amino acids: CASYPTRVAFYEQYF. DNA for the CDR3: TGTGCCAGCTACCCGACCAGGGTGGCCTTCTACGAGCAGTACTTC.

This clonotype was observed at least ten times. This CDR3 reads CATSVQGKQLNEQFF. The CDR3 region has the DNA TGTGCCACCAGCGTCCAGGGGAAACAACTCAATGAGCAGTTCTTC. V is TRBV15 and J is TRBJ2-1; tentatively, D is TRBD1 (6 bases). V was trimmed by 5 bases and J by 6 bases, leaving 17 bases between them. CDR3 size: 15 residues. CDR1 and CDR2 from the germline V gene are LNHNV and YYDKDF (reference sequence).